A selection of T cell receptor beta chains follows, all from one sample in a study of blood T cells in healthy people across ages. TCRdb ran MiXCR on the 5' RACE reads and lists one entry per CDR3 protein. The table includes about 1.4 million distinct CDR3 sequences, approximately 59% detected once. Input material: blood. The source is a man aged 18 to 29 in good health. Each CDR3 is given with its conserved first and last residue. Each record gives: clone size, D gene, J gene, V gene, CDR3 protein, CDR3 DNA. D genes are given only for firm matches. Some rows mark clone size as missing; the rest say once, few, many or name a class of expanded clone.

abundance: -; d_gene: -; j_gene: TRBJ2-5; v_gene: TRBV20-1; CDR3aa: CSATTDREVTSPQETQYF; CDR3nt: TGCAGCGCTACTACCGACAGGGAAGTGACTAGCCCCCAAGAGACCCAGTACTTC
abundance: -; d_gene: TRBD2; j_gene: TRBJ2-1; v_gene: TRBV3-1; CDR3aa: CASSPQLAGGGGEQFF; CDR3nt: TGTGCCAGCAGCCCGCAACTAGCGGGGGGTGGAGGTGAGCAGTTCTTC
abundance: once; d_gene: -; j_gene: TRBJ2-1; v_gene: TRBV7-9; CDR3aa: CASSLPGFSNEQFF; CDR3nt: TGTGCCAGCAGCTTACCAGGGTTTAGCAATGAGCAGTTCTTC
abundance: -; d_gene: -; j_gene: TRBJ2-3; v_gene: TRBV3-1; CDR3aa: CASSHRGSRLDTQYF; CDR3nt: TGTGCCAGCAGCCATAGGGGTTCGAGGTTGGATACGCAGTATTTT
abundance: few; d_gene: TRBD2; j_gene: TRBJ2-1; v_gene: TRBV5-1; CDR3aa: CASSFGGVTYNEQFF; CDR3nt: TGCGCCAGCAGCTTTGGGGGGGTTACCTACAATGAGCAGTTCTTC
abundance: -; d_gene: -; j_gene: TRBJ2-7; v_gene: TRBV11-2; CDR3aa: CASSVVLVSYEQYF; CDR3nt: TGTGCCAGCAGCGTAGTTCTAGTTTCCTACGAGCAGTACTTC
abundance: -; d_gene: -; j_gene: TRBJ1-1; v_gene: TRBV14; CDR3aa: CASSQESIRWAEAFF; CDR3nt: TGTGCCAGCAGCCAAGAATCCATCCGATGGGCTGAAGCTTTCTTT
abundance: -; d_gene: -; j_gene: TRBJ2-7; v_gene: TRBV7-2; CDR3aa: CASSFRQSYEQYF; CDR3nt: TGTGCCAGCAGCTTCCGACAGTCCTACGAGCAGTACTTC
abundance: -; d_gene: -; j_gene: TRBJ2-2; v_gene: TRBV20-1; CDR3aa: CSARVGGRGELFF; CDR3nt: TGCAGTGCTAGGGTCGGGGGCAGGGGGGAGCTGTTTTTT
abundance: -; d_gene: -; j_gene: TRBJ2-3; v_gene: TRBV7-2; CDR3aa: CASSFLGETGDTQYF; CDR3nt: TGTGCCAGCAGCTTCCTTGGGGAGACAGGAGATACGCAGTATTTT
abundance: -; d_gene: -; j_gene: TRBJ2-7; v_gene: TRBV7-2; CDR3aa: CASSLIRVGEQYF; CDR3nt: TGTGCCAGCAGCTTAATCCGGGTTGGCGAGCAGTACTTC
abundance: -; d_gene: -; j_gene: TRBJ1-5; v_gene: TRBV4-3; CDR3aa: CASSIRRYSNQPQHF; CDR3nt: TGCGCCAGCAGCATTCGAAGGTATAGCAATCAGCCCCAGCATTTT
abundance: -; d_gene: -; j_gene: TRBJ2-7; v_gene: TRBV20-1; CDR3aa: CSGTRQVSYEQYF; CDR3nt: TGCAGTGGAACCCGACAGGTCTCCTACGAGCAGTACTTC
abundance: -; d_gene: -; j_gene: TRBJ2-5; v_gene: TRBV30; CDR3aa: CAWSEGSSQETQYF; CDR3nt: TGTGCCTGGAGCGAGGGCTCGTCCCAAGAGACCCAGTACTTC
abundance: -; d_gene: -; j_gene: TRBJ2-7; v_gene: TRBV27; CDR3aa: CASRGTLTYEQYF; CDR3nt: TGTGCCAGCAGAGGGACTCTAACCTACGAGCAGTACTTC
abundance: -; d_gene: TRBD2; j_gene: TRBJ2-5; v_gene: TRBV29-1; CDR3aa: CSALTSEIMIETQYF; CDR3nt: TGCAGCGCCCTGACTAGCGAGATTATGATAGAGACCCAGTACTTC
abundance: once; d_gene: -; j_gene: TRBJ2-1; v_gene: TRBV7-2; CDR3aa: CASSLARGQSYNEQFF; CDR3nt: TGTGCCAGCAGCTTAGCGAGGGGTCAGTCCTACAATGAGCAGTTCTTC